The clone carrying this T cell receptor beta chain showed up just a few times. The target antigen is unknown. The data belong to a study of beta chain features in type 1 diabetes. Study-wide results and caveats: Sequencing the cDNA could make cells with high TCR expression show up more than they should.

All of the isolated RNA was reverse transcribed, so expressed TCRB transcripts were sequenced. The method was immunoSEQ multiplex PCR; TCRdb's version includes in-frame clones alone and lacks a portion of them. The table includes 200,000 to 300,000 clones, 12% to 15% detected once. The germline V gene has CDR1 KGHSH and CDR2 LQKENI. V lost 4 bases, J lost 0 bases, and 4 bases stayed unmatched. The length of the CDR3 is 16 residues. The chain combines TRBV18 with TRBJ2-1, with 9 bases aligning to TRBD2. This sequence originates from a woman aged 40 to 50 in good health. Sequenced sample: naive CD4+ T cells from blood. The CDR3 loop reads CASSLLAGASYNEQFF. The CDR3 DNA reads as TGTGCCAGCTCACTCTTAGCGGGGGCCTCCTACAATGAGCAGTTCTTC. The full variable domain, rest sourced from reference TRBV18 and TRBJ2-1, is NAGVMQNPRHLVRRRGQEARLRCSPMKGHSHVYWYRQLPEEGLKFMVYLQKENIIDESGMPKERFSAEFPKEGPSILRIQQVVRGDSAAYFCASSLLAGASYNEQFFGPGTRLTVL.